In its sample, the clone carrying this T cell receptor beta chain was seen many times. Its antigen is not identified. To make TCR beta libraries, researchers used iRepertoire HTBI primers and Arm-PCR of CDR3 regions. MiXCR, run by TCRdb on the multiplex PCR reads, gives a single entry per CDR3 protein. There are roughly 500,000 distinct CDR3 sequences in the sample; 9.5% to 15% occur only once, and over 7% lies in the top ten. This record comes from a study of regulatory T cells in long-lasting Graves disease. Background on the study: Newly diagnosed Graves' patients took antithyroid drugs under 3 months. Overall study findings and caveats: Under persistent disease, TRBV28, TRBJ1-2 and TRBJ2-5 were used preferentially.

Time point indicated: newly diagnosed GD, antithyroid drugs for less than 3 months. RNA isolated from PBMCs was used to make the TCR library. Germline CDR1 is MNHEY and CDR2 is SMNVEV (reference sequence). This CDR3 comprises 16 residues. Trimming cost V 5 bases and J 1 base; bases outside gene matches: 5. These data also featured in a second study, about T cells in Graves' hyperthyroidism and ophthalmopathy. That work contributes: Researchers ran a first-round RT-PCR on the TCR CDR3 using the HTBI primer set.

This sequence joins TRBV27 and TRBJ2-1; 10 nucleotides match TRBD2. Sequences were derived from peripheral blood mononuclear cells (PBMCs), sampled at new diagnosis, from a patient treated with antithyroid drugs. This TCR came from a woman aged 25 to 39 with Graves disease. CDR3 sequence reads: CASSPSLAGSYNEQFF. As DNA, the CDR3 is TGTGCCAGCAGTCCTTCACTAGCGGGGTCCTACAATGAGCAGTTCTTC.